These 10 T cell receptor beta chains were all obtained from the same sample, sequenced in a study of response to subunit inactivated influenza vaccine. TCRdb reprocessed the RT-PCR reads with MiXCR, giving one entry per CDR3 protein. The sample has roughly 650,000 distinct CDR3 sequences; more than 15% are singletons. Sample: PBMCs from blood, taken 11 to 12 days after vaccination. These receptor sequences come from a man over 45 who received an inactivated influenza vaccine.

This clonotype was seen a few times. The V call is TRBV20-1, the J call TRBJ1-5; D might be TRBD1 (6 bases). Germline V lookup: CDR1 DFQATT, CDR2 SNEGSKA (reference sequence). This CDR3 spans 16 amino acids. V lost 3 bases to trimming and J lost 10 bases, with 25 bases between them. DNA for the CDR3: TGCAGTGCTAGGGGGGGGCGGGGTTCAGTAATGGGACCCCAGCATTTT. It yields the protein CSARGGRGSVMGPQHF.

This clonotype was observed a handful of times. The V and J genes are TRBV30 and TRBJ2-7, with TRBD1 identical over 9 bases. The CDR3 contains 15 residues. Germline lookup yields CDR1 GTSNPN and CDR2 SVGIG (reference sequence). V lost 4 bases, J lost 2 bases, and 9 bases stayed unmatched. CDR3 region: CAWKVSGQGTYEQYF. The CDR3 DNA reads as TGTGCCTGGAAGGTGTCCGGACAGGGGACCTACGAGCAGTACTTC.

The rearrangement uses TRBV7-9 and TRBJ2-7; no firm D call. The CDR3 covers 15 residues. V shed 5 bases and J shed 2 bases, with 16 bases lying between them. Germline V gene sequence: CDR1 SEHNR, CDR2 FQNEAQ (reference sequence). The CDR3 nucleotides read TGTGCCAGCAGCGCCCGCGCCTCCCTGGCCTACGAGCAGTACTTC. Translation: CASSARASLAYEQYF.

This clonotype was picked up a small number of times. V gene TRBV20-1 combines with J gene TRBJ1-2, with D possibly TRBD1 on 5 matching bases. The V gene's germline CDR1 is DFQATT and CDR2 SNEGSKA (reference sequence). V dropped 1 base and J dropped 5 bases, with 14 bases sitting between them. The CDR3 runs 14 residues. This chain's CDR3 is CSARAGRTLYGYTF. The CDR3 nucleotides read TGCAGTGCTAGAGCGGGACGGACCCTTTATGGCTACACCTTC.

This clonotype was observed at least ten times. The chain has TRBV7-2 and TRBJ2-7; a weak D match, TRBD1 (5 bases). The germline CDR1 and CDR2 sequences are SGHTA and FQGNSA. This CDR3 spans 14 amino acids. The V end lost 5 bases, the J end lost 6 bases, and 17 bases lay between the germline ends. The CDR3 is CASSPLLGHSEQYF. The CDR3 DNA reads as TGTGCCAGCAGCCCACTGCTGGGGCACTCCGAGCAGTACTTC.

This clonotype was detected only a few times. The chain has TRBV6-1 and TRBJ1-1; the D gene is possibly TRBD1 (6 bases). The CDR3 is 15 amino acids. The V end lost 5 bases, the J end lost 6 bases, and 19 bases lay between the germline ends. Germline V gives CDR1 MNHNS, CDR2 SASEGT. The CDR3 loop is CASSLGTGIGAEAFF. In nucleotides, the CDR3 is TGTGCCAGCAGTCTCGGTACAGGGATCGGAGCTGAAGCTTTCTTT.

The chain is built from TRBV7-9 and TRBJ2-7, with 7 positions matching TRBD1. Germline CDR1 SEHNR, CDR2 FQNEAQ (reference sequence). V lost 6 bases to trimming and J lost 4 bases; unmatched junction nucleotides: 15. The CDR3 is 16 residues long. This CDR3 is CASSPGWTGFEYEQYF. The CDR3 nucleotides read TGTGCCAGCAGTCCCGGGTGGACAGGCTTCGAGTACGAGCAGTACTTC.

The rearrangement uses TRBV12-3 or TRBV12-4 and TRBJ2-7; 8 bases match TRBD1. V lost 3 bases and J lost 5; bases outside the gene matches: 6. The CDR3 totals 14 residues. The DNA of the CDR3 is TGTGCCAGCAGTTTTGGCAGGGGGCGCGACGAGCAGTACTTC. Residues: CASSFGRGRDEQYF.

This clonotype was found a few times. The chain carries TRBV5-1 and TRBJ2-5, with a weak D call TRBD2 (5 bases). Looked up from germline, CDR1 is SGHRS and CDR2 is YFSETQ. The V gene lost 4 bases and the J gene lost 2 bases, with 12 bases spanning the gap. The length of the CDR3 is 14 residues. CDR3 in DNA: TGCGCCAGCAGCAGAGGTAGCGAACAAGAGACCCAGTACTTC. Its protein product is CASSRGSEQETQYF.

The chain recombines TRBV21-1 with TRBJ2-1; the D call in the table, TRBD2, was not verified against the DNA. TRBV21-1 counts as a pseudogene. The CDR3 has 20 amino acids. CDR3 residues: CASTQTKVLAGGKKYNEQFF. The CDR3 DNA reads TGTGCCAGCACCCAAACAAAAGTCTTAGCGGGAGGGAAAAAATACAATGAGCAGTTCTTC.